This passage covers 3 T cell receptor beta chains from one sample sequenced in a study of response to subunit inactivated influenza vaccine. TCRdb redid the calling of the RT-PCR reads with MiXCR, one entry per CDR3 protein. The sample comprises hundreds of thousands of distinct CDR3 sequences, about 10% of which are singletons, and 9.5% to 11% rests with the top ten. This sample also appeared in a second study, on T cells expressing NK-cell markers. That publication notes: It was by 5'RACE template switching with UMIs that TCR beta cDNA was made.

The sample consisted of PBMCs from blood, taken on the day of vaccination. The receptors were sampled from a man aged 50-59 years who received an inactivated influenza vaccine.

This clonotype was counted many times. J is TRBJ2-5 and V is TRBV12-3 or TRBV12-4; D unresolved. This CDR3 has 12 residues. V was shortened by 3 bases and J by 5 bases, with 7 bases between the two germline ends. The CDR3 coding sequence is TGTGCCAGCAGTTTTGGCCCCGAGACCCAGTACTTC. It codes for CASSFGPETQYF.

This clonotype has just a few counts. V gene TRBV20-1 combines with J gene TRBJ2-1; 9 nucleotides match TRBD2. The junction had 5 bases not matched to a gene; V was cut back by 5 bases and J by 6 bases. Germline CDR1 reads DFQATT; CDR2 reads SNEGSKA (reference sequence). This CDR3 contains 13 residues. In DNA, the CDR3 is TGCAGTGCTGGGACTAGCATCGTCAATGAGCAGTTCTTC. Residues: CSAGTSIVNEQFF.

Comments on this clonotype: One base away lies a much larger clone, so this may be a sequencing read error. V and J are TRBV6-5 and TRBJ2-7, with 10 bases lining up with TRBD1. The germline gives CDR1 MNHEY, CDR2 SVGAGI. The CDR3 is made up of 14 amino acids. The CDR3: CANSYDRGPYEQYF. CDR3 coding DNA: TGTGCCAACAGTTACGACAGGGGGCCCTACGAGCAGTACTTC.